The present TCR beta chain was sequenced within a study of blood T cell repertoires in COVID-19. About the study: The origin of the acute and convalescent COVID-19 samples was the United States, Italy and Spain. T cells, B-cell-depleted T cells, or PBMCs provided the cDNA or gDNA that served as material.

Original processing notes: Estimates of nucleated cell counts were drawn from the amplification of reference gene primers. TCRdb's table, derived via immunoSEQ multiplex PCR, lists solely in-frame clones and lacks some. V and J calls and clone size are given by that table; D and trimming were obtained from the DNA. In the table there are about 230,000 clones, roughly 82% of which are singletons. The germline gives CDR1 SQVTM, CDR2 ANQGSEA. This CDR3 is built from 11 residues. Trimming left V 6 bases short and J 7 bases short, with 10 bases between. This TCR was recovered from a middle-aged man who had recovered from COVID-19. The chain carries TRBV29-1 and TRBJ2-4; D gene ambiguous. The source material was peripheral blood. CDR3: CSVPIQNIQYF. In nucleotides, the CDR3 is TGCAGCGTCCCCATCCAGAACATTCAGTACTTC.